These T cell receptor beta chains were read from a single sample in a study of cytomegalovirus exposure and HLA in healthy donors. Sequenced by immunoSEQ multiplex PCR; TCRdb stores in-frame clones only, minus some. The table records some 200,000 clones, roughly four fifths of them present only once. Sequencing was carried out using PBMCs. Receptor source: a woman under 40 in good health and CMV-seropositive. The CDR3 runs from the conserved cysteine through the conserved F or W. D genes are given only for firm matches. Part of the rows lack a size; the others show once, few, many or a class for expanded clones.

d_call,j_call,clone_size,v_call,cdr3_length,cdr3_aa,cdr3_nt
-,TRBJ1-5,-,TRBV7-2,15,CASSLQGPGNQPQHF,TGTGCCAGCAGCTTGCAGGGGCCGGGCAATCAGCCCCAGCATTTT
-,TRBJ1-1,-,TRBV19,15,CASSNLEGRKTEAFF,TGTGCCAGTAGTAACTTGGAGGGGAGAAAAACTGAAGCTTTCTTT
-,TRBJ1-2,-,TRBV6-5,13,CASSLTVNYGYTF,TGTGCCAGCAGCCTAACAGTTAACTATGGCTACACCTTC
TRBD1,TRBJ1-1,-,TRBV7-9,14,CASSSRTGDTEAFF,TGTGCCAGCAGCTCACGTACAGGGGACACTGAAGCTTTCTTT
TRBD1,TRBJ1-2,-,TRBV5-1,17,CASSGHLTGAVNYGYTF,TGCGCCAGCAGCGGCCACCTGACAGGGGCGGTAAACTATGGCTACACCTTC
-,TRBJ2-3,-,TRBV29-1,13,CSVVEQFTDTQYF,TGCAGCGTTGTTGAACAGTTCACAGATACGCAGTATTTT
TRBD1,TRBJ2-7,-,TRBV11-2,15,CASSLIPSGGHEQYF,TGTGCCAGCAGCTTAATCCCTTCAGGGGGCCACGAGCAGTACTTC
TRBD2,TRBJ2-1,once,TRBV27,14,CASSLSIVGRDAFF,TGTGCCAGCAGTTTATCGATAGTGGGGAGGGATGCGTTCTTC
-,TRBJ1-4,-,TRBV5-6,15,CASSLGTGGSEKLFF,TGTGCCAGCAGCTTGGGTACGGGTGGGAGTGAAAAACTGTTTTTT
-,TRBJ2-7,few,TRBV7-2,14,CASSRAPNTGEQYF,TGTGCCAGCAGTCGAGCCCCAAACACGGGCGAGCAGTACTTC
-,TRBJ2-5,-,TRBV6-5,13,CASSRRYQETQYF,TGTGCCAGCAGTCGGAGGTACCAAGAGACCCAGTACTTC
TRBD1,TRBJ2-7,-,TRBV6-5,15,CASSYQGQGIYEQYF,TGTGCCAGCAGTTACCAGGGACAGGGGATCTACGAGCAGTACTTC
-,TRBJ2-7,few,TRBV29-1,12,CSVGLNLYEQYF,TGCAGCGTTGGACTGAACCTCTACGAGCAGTACTTC
-,TRBJ2-3,-,TRBV10-1,16,CASSAGRGGEADTQYF,TGCGCCAGCAGTGCCGGCAGGGGAGGGGAGGCAGATACGCAGTATTTT
TRBD2,TRBJ2-1,-,TRBV27,15,CASSLWRESYNEQFF,TGTGCCAGCAGTTTATGGCGGGAGTCTTACAATGAGCAGTTCTTC
TRBD1,TRBJ2-1,-,TRBV6-4,17,CASSELATGDTYNEQFF,TGTGCCAGCAGTGAATTGGCCACAGGGGACACCTACAATGAGCAGTTCTTC
-,TRBJ1-5,-,TRBV19,14,CASSIAGGNQPQHF,TGTGCCAGTAGTATTGCAGGAGGTAATCAGCCCCAGCATTTT
-,TRBJ2-7,few,TRBV7-9,16,CASSSTSGGIGYEQYF,TGTGCCAGCAGCTCCACCTCGGGGGGCATCGGTTACGAGCAGTACTTC
-,TRBJ1-2,few,TRBV4-3,17,CASSPSGAGEYNYGYTF,TGCGCCAGCAGCCCATCCGGTGCGGGGGAGTATAACTATGGCTACACCTTC
-,TRBJ1-2,-,TRBV10-3,18,CAISHHNLDRQTNYGYTF,TGTGCCATCAGCCACCACAATCTCGACAGGCAAACTAACTATGGCTACACCTTC
TRBD1,TRBJ1-1,-,TRBV18,13,CASSPDRGTEAFF,TGTGCCAGCTCACCCGACAGGGGCACTGAAGCTTTCTTT
-,TRBJ1-5,-,TRBV6-5,15,CASSYSSGGDQPQHF,TGTGCCAGCAGTTACAGCTCTGGGGGCGATCAGCCCCAGCATTTT
-,TRBJ1-1,-,TRBV9,14,CASSVGSGNTEAFF,TGTGCCAGCAGCGTAGGATCGGGGAACACTGAAGCTTTCTTT
-,TRBJ2-7,-,TRBV28,11,CASTTSYEQYF,TGTGCCAGCACTACCTCCTACGAGCAGTACTTC
TRBD1,TRBJ1-1,-,TRBV7-7,18,CASSLVGGTGGKHTEAFF,TGTGCCAGCAGCTTAGTGGGTGGGACAGGGGGCAAACACACTGAAGCTTTCTTT
TRBD1,TRBJ1-1,-,TRBV10-3,15,CAISEDRGGYTEAFF,TGTGCCATCAGTGAGGACAGGGGGGGGTACACTGAAGCTTTCTTT
-,TRBJ1-1,few,TRBV6-1,15,CASSEGTGWTTEAFF,TGTGCCAGCAGTGAAGGAACGGGATGGACCACTGAAGCTTTCTTT
TRBD1,TRBJ2-3,-,TRBV28,19,CASTPPFFEGQGDTDTQYF,TGTGCCAGCACCCCCCCTTTCTTCGAGGGACAGGGGGACACAGATACGCAGTATTTT
-,TRBJ1-6,-,TRBV28,15,CASSQESSYNSPLHF,TGTGCCAGCAGTCAAGAGAGCTCCTATAATTCACCCCTCCACTTT
-,TRBJ1-1,-,TRBV6-5,14,CASSYATANTEAFF,TGTGCCAGCAGTTACGCGACAGCGAACACTGAAGCTTTCTTT
-,TRBJ1-1,-,TRBV5-6,15,CASSPVGNMNTEAFF,TGTGCCAGCAGCCCAGTCGGGAATATGAACACTGAAGCTTTCTTT
-,TRBJ1-1,few,TRBV10-1,13,CASSESRNTEAFF,TGCGCCAGCAGTGAGTCGCGAAACACTGAAGCTTTCTTT
-,TRBJ2-7,-,TRBV9,13,CASSDSATYEQYF,TGTGCCAGCAGTGATAGCGCGACCTACGAGCAGTACTTC
-,TRBJ1-5,few,TRBV7-9,17,CASSLGYHIASNQPQHF,TGTGCCAGCAGCCTAGGATACCATATAGCCAGCAATCAGCCCCAGCATTTT